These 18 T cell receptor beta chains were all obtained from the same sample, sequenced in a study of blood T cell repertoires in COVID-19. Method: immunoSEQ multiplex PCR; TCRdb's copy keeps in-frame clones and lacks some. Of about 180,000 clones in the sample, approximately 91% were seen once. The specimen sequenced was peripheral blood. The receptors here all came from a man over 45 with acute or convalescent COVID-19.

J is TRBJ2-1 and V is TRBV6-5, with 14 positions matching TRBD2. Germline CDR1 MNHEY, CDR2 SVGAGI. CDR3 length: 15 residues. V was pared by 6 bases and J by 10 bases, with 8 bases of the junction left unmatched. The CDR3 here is CASRSGLAGDWEQFF. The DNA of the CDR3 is TGTGCCAGCAGATCGGGACTAGCGGGAGATTGGGAGCAGTTCTTC.

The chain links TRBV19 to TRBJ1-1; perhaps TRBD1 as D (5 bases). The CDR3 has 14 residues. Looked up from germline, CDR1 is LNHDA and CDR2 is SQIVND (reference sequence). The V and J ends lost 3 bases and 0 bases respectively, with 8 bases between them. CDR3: CASSIPGLNTEAFF. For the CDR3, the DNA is TGTGCCAGTAGTATCCCAGGGCTGAACACTGAAGCTTTCTTT.

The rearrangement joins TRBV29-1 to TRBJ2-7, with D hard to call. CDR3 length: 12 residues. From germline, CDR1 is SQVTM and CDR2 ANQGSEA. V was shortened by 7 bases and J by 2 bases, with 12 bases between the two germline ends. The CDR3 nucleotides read TGCAGCGCTAAAGCTGATACCTACGAGCAGTACTTC. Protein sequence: CSAKADTYEQYF.

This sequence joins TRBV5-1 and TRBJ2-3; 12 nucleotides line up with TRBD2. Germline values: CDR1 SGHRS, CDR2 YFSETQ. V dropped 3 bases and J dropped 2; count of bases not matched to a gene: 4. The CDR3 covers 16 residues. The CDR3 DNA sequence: TGCGCCAGCAGCTACGGACTAGCGGGATCCACAGATACGCAGTATTTT. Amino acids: CASSYGLAGSTDTQYF.

CDR3 bases: TGTGCCAGCAGCTTGGACAGGGATAACGAGCAGTACGTC. Protein sequence: CASSLDRDNEQYV. The J gene is TRBJ2-7, the V gene TRBV5-4; tentatively, D is TRBD1 (6 bases). This CDR3 has 13 residues. Between the trimmed V and J ends, which lost 0 bases and 5 bases, there was a span of 9 bases. Germline loops: CDR1 SGHNT, CDR2 YYREEE (reference sequence).

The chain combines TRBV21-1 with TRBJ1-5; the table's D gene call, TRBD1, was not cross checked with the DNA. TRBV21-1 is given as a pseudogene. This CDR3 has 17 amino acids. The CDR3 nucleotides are TGTGCCAGCAGCAAAGCTGGGGGCACAGTTTACAATCAGCCCCAGCATTTT. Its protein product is CASSKAGGTVYNQPQHF.

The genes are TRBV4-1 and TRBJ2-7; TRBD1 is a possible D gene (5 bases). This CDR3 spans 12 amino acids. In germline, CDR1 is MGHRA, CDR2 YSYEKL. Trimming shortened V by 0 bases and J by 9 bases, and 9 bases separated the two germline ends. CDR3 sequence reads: CASSQDSRVQYF. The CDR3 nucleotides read TGCGCCAGCAGCCAAGATTCCAGGGTGCAGTACTTC.

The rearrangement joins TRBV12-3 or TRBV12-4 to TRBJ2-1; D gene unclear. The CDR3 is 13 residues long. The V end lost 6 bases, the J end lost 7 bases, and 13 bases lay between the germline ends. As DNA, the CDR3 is TGTGCCAGCAGACCGCCCCTCGGGAATGAGCAGTTCTTC. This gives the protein CASRPPLGNEQFF.

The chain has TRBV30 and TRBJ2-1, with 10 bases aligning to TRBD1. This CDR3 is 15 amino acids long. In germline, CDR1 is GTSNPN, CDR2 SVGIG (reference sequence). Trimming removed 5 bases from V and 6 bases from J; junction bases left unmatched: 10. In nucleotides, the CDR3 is TGTGCCTGGGACAAACGGGACAGGGGCTCCAATGAGCAGTTCTTC. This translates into CAWDKRDRGSNEQFF.

CDR3 sequence: CASSLAGNPTGGYEQFF. CDR3 bases: TGTGCCAGCAGCTTAGCCGGCAATCCCACAGGGGGCTATGAGCAGTTCTTC. The chain combines TRBV7-2 with TRBJ2-1; 9 positions match TRBD1. With V trimmed by 0 bases and J by 8 bases, 11 bases remained unmatched. The CDR3 spans 17 residues. Per germline, CDR1 SGHTA and CDR2 FQGNSA.

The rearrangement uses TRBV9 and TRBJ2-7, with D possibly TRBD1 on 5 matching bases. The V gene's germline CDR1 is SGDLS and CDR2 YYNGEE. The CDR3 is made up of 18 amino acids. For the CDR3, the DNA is TGTAGTGGTGGGGCCAGTCTTCAAAGATACTTAGAGAACTACGAGCAGTACTTC. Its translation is CSGGASLQRYLENYEQYF.

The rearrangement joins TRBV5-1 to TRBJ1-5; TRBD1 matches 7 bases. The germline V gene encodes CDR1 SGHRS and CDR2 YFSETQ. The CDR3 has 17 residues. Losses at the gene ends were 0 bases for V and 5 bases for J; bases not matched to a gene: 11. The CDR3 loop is CASSLGDRFTFDQPQHF. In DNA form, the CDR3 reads TGCGCCAGCAGCTTGGGGGACAGATTTACGTTTGATCAGCCCCAGCATTTT. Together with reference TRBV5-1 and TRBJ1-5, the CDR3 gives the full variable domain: KAGVTQTPRYLIKTRGQQVTLSCSPISGHRSVSWYQQTPGQGLQFLFEYFSETQRNKGNFPGRFSGRQFSNSRSEMNVSTLELGDSALYLCASSLGDRFTFDQPQHFGDGTRLSIL.

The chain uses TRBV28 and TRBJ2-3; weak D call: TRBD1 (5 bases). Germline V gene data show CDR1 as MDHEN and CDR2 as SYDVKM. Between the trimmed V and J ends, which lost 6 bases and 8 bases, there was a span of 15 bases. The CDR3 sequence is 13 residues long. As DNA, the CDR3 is TGTGCCAGCAGCGAACCAGGGTTCGGTACGCAGTATTTT. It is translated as CASSEPGFGTQYF. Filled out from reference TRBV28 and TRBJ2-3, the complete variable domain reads DVKVTQSSRYLVKRTGEKVFLECVQDMDHENMFWYRQDPGLGLRLIYFSYDVKMKEKGDIPEGYSVSREKKERFSLILESASTNQTSMYLCASSEPGFGTQYFGPGTRLTVL.

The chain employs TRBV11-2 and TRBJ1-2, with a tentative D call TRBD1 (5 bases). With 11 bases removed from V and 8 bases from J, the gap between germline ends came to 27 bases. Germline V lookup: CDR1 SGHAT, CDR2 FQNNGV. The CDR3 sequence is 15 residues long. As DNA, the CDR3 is TGTGCCCCCAGCTACGACTCCGGGGGGATAGGGGGCTACACCTTC. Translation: CAPSYDSGGIGGYTF.

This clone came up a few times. CDR3 nucleotides: TGCAGTGCTAGTAATATTAGGGGGCTGGTAGATACGCAGTATTTT. The encoded protein is CSASNIRGLVDTQYF. This chain joins TRBV20-1 and TRBJ2-3; TRBD1 agrees at 7 bases. Germline-derived CDR1 and CDR2 are DFQATT and SNEGSKA (reference sequence). Trimming cost V 3 bases and J 5 bases; bases outside gene matches: 11. CDR3 length equals 15 residues.

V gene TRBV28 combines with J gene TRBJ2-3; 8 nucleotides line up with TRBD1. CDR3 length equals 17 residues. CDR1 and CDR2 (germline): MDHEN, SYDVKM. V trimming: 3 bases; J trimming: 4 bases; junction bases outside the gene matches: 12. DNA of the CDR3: TGTGCCAGCAGTTTCTTCCCGACAGGGGTAAGGTCAGATACGCAGTATTTT. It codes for CASSFFPTGVRSDTQYF.

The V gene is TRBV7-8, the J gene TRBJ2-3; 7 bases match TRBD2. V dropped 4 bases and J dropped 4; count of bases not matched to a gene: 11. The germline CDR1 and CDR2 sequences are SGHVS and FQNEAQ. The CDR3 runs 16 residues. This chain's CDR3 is CASSSRRLAPPDTQYF. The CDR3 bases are TGTGCCAGCAGCTCTAGACGACTAGCTCCCCCAGATACGCAGTATTTT.

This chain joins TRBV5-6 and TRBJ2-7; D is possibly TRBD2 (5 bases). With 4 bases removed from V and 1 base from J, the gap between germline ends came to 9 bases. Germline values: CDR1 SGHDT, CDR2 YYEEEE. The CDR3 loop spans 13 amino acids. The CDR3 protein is CASSGGQSYEQYF. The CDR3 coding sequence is TGTGCCAGCAGCGGCGGGCAATCCTACGAGCAGTACTTC. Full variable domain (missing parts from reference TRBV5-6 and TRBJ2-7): DAGVTQSPTHLIKTRGQQVTLRCSPKSGHDTVSWYQQALGQGPQFIFQYYEEEERQRGNFPDRFSGHQFPNYSSELNVNALLLGDSALYLCASSGGQSYEQYFGPGTRLTVT.